The 31 T cell receptor beta chains below all came from one sample that was sequenced in a study of blood T cells in healthy people across ages. Combining a sample-barcoded 5' primer with a J-beta primer mix, a second PCR ran for about 6 to 11 cycles. TCRdb passed the 5' RACE reads through MiXCR, listing each CDR3 protein once. This sample has about 1,400,000 distinct CDR3 sequences, with 55% to 75% found just once. Sample: blood. The receptors come from a man aged 18 to 30 in good health.

The CDR3 region is CSALRLETQYF. The CDR3 DNA reads TGCAGTGCTCTGCGGTTAGAGACCCAGTACTTC. The V call is TRBV20-1, the J call TRBJ2-5; D not resolved. Germline CDR1 and CDR2: DFQATT and SNEGSKA (reference sequence). There are 11 residues in the CDR3. V lost 5 bases, J lost 4 bases, and 8 bases lay in between.

The table lists this clonotype with a few counts. The chain couples TRBV6-5 to TRBJ2-3; TRBD2 matches at 9 bases. J lost 3 bases, V lost 0 bases, and 4 bases had no gene match. CDR1 is MNHEY and CDR2 is SVGAGI in the germline V gene. This CDR3 has 16 residues. In DNA form, the CDR3 reads TGTGCCAGCAGTTACTCTTCTAGCGGGGTAACAGATACGCAGTATTTT. Residues: CASSYSSSGVTDTQYF.

The rearrangement links TRBV7-6 to TRBJ2-7; TRBD2 aligns across 13 bases. Looked up from germline, CDR1 is SGHVS and CDR2 is FNYEAQ. After removal of 5 bases from V and 2 bases from J, the junction contained 6 bases not matched to a gene. This CDR3 is built from 16 residues. CDR3 amino acids: CASSKLAGGLAYEQYF. The CDR3 DNA follows: TGTGCCAGCAGCAAACTAGCGGGAGGGTTGGCCTACGAGCAGTACTTC.

This clonotype was detected a few times. The chain combines TRBV27 with TRBJ2-1; 8 positions agree with TRBD2. The J segment lost 0 bases and the V segment lost 3 bases, leaving 7 bases of the junction unmatched. Germline V gives CDR1 MNHEY, CDR2 SMNVEV (reference sequence). CDR3 size: 17 residues. As DNA, the CDR3 is TGTGCCAGCAGTTTGATTGGCGGGGGGAACTCCTACAATGAGCAGTTCTTC. Protein sequence: CASSLIGGGNSYNEQFF.

This clonotype was recorded once. V gene TRBV5-1 combines with J gene TRBJ1-6, with a tentative D call TRBD1 (5 bases). The ends were cut back, 7 bases at V and 7 bases at J, with 12 bases in the middle. The CDR3 runs 13 residues. Germline loops: CDR1 SGHRS, CDR2 YFSETQ. CDR3: CASGDGPNSPLHF. The CDR3 DNA is TGCGCCAGCGGGGACGGGCCCAATTCACCCCTCCACTTT.

This clonotype was picked up a small number of times. J is TRBJ2-7 and V is TRBV20-1, with D perhaps TRBD2 (6 bases). Trimming shortened V by 0 bases and J by 5 bases, and 17 bases separated the two germline ends. CDR3 length equals 15 residues. Per germline, CDR1 DFQATT and CDR2 SNEGSKA (reference sequence). Here the CDR3 reads CSARDRAGLAHEQYF. CDR3 in DNA: TGCAGTGCTAGAGATCGTGCGGGACTGGCCCACGAGCAGTACTTC.

The CDR3 protein is CASSWAVAGGDYEQYF. CDR3 DNA: TGTGCCAGCAGCTGGGCTGTCGCGGGGGGCGACTACGAGCAGTACTTC. The chain joins TRBV12-3 or TRBV12-4 to TRBJ2-7; the match to TRBD2 covers 8 bases. CDR3 length equals 16 residues. The junction had 13 bases not matched to a gene; V was cut back by 6 bases and J by 3 bases.

The chain has TRBV7-9 and TRBJ1-4, with D uncertain. Looked up from germline, CDR1 is SEHNR and CDR2 is FQNEAQ (reference sequence). There are 11 residues in the CDR3. The ends were cut back, 8 bases at V and 8 bases at J, with 9 bases in the middle. In DNA, the CDR3 is TGTGCCAGCTTTGGTGGGGAAAAACTGTTTTTT. Translating gives CASFGGEKLFF.

CDR3 in DNA: TGTGCCAGCGCGGTCTCAGATACGCAGTATTTT. Protein: CASAVSDTQYF. The chain recombines TRBV6-2 or TRBV6-3 with TRBJ2-3; D gene unclear. This CDR3 has 11 residues. The germline gives CDR1 MNHEY, CDR2 SVGEGT. The germline V and J ends were trimmed by 8 bases and 4 bases, with 7 bases remaining between them.

V is TRBV14 and J is TRBJ2-1; 8 positions agree with TRBD1. The CDR3 is made up of 14 amino acids. CDR1 and CDR2 (germline): SGHDN, FVKESK. Trimming took 3 bases from V and 8 from J; bases not matched to a gene: 6. DNA for the CDR3: TGTGCCAGCAGCCACTGGACAGGGATGGATGAGCAGTTCTTC. Translating it yields CASSHWTGMDEQFF.

The chain joins TRBV4-1 to TRBJ2-4; D uncertain. Germline V gene sequence: CDR1 MGHRA, CDR2 YSYEKL. The CDR3 totals 14 residues. The V gene lost 4 bases and the J gene lost 0 bases, with 7 bases spanning the gap. CDR3 sequence reads: CASSPVAAKNIQYF. The CDR3 DNA sequence: TGCGCCAGCAGCCCGGTAGCAGCCAAAAACATTCAGTACTTC.

The chain uses TRBV6-1 and TRBJ2-1, with TRBD2 identical over 13 bases. After removal of 3 bases from V and 9 bases from J, the junction contained 2 bases not matched to a gene. Germline CDR1 reads MNHNS; CDR2 reads SASEGT. The CDR3 loop spans 14 amino acids. CDR3 DNA: TGTGCCAGCAGTGACCGACTAGCGGGAGGTGAGCAGTTCTTC. Its protein is CASSDRLAGGEQFF.

The chain links TRBV10-3 to TRBJ2-1, with D maybe TRBD2 (6 bases). This CDR3 is built from 16 residues. CDR1 ENHRY and CDR2 SYGVKD come from the germline V gene. V lost 3 bases and J 7 bases, leaving 19 bases between the germline ends. The CDR3 nucleotides read TGTGCCATCAGTGATGGGGGGAAAATCGGAGGGAATGAGCAGTTCTTC. This encodes CAISDGGKIGGNEQFF.

The chain has TRBV7-9 and TRBJ1-1; D ambiguous. The germline V gene has CDR1 SEHNR and CDR2 FQNEAQ (reference sequence). This CDR3 has 13 amino acids. Trimming left V 7 bases short and J 2 bases short, with 11 bases between. CDR3 DNA sequence: TGTGCCAGCACCCAGGCTACTAACACTGAAGCTTTCTTT. This gives the protein CASTQATNTEAFF.

This clonotype was recorded once. A read error is possible here, since a much larger clone lies one base away. The CDR3 reads CVSSFEGGGNGQYF. In DNA form, the CDR3 reads TGTGTCAGCAGTTTTGAGGGGGGAGGGAATGGGCAGTACTTC. The chain employs TRBV27 and TRBJ2-7, with TRBD2 as a possible D gene (7 bases). CDR1 and CDR2 (germline): MNHEY, SMNVEV (reference sequence). This CDR3 contains 14 residues.

The rearrangement uses TRBV4-2 and TRBJ2-1, with TRBD2 identical over 11 bases. Germline trimming cut 6 bases from V and 2 bases from J; bases unmatched to any gene: 3. This CDR3 has 15 amino acids. CDR1 is LGHNA, CDR2 YNFKEQ, per germline. In DNA, the CDR3 is TGTGCCAGCAGTCTGACTAGCGGGGCCTACAATGAGCAGTTCTTC. It specifies CASSLTSGAYNEQFF.

A few counts support this clonotype. The chain uses TRBV20-1 and TRBJ2-4; perhaps TRBD1 as D (5 bases). The closer fit of TRBJ2-7 to the DNA end suggests the J call may be wrong. Germline CDR1 DFQATT, CDR2 SNEGSKA (reference sequence). This CDR3 contains 12 residues. The CDR3 sequence is CSAGASPYEQYF. In nucleotides, the CDR3 is TGCAGTGCTGGGGCTTCACCCTACGAGCAGTACTTC.

V gene TRBV20-1 combines with J gene TRBJ2-5; D might be TRBD1 or TRBD2, each matching 5 bases. The DNA end lines up better with TRBJ2-7; the J call may be wrong. The germline V gene has CDR1 DFQATT and CDR2 SNEGSKA (reference sequence). The CDR3 runs to 12 residues. This CDR3 reads CSAGTLGAEQYF. The DNA of the CDR3 is TGCAGTGCTGGGACCCTAGGGGCCGAGCAGTACTTC.

This sequence joins TRBV4-2 and TRBJ1-4, with 10 positions matching TRBD1. The CDR3 has 16 amino acids. The V gene's germline CDR1 is LGHNA and CDR2 YNFKEQ. J gave up 2 bases and V 3 bases, and 3 bases lay outside the gene matches. The CDR3 is CASSQLGQGTNEKLFF. The CDR3, as DNA: TGTGCCAGCAGCCAGTTGGGACAGGGGACTAATGAAAAACTGTTTTTT.

The CDR3 loop reads CASSPLSDPRNEQYF. The CDR3 DNA is TGTGCCAGCTCACCACTCAGTGACCCACGCAACGAGCAGTACTTC. The chain links TRBV18 to TRBJ2-5; D is ambiguous. The closer fit of TRBJ2-7 to the DNA end suggests the J call may be wrong. Germline lookup yields CDR1 KGHSH and CDR2 LQKENI. This CDR3 spans 15 amino acids.

This chain links TRBV27 with TRBJ2-7; possible D gene TRBD2, 5 bases. The CDR3 loop spans 14 amino acids. The ends were cut back, 3 bases at V and 4 bases at J, with 13 bases in the middle. Germline loops: CDR1 MNHEY, CDR2 SMNVEV (reference sequence). The CDR3 DNA is TGTGCCAGCAGTTTGAGTAGGGAGCCTTACGAGCAGTACTTC. Translated: CASSLSREPYEQYF.

The rearrangement uses TRBV5-1 and TRBJ1-2; 7 positions match TRBD1. From germline, CDR1 is SGHRS and CDR2 YFSETQ. This CDR3 has 15 amino acids. The V and J ends lost 4 bases and 6 bases, in that order; junction bases with no gene match: 12. The CDR3 DNA follows: TGCGCCAGCAGCCCCACCCGGACAGGAGAGGATGGCTACACCTTC. It translates to CASSPTRTGEDGYTF.

The chain is built from TRBV18 and TRBJ1-5; no clear D. The V gene lost 4 bases and the J gene lost 3 bases, with 10 bases spanning the gap. CDR3 length: 14 residues. The V gene's germline CDR1 is KGHSH and CDR2 LQKENI. CDR3 bases: TGTGCCAGCTCACGGCAGCAGACCAATCAGCCCCAGCATTTT. This sequence encodes CASSRQQTNQPQHF.

The chain is built from TRBV5-1 and TRBJ2-1; D possibly corresponds to TRBD1 (6 bases). This CDR3 is 16 amino acids long. Germline assignment: CDR1 SGHRS and CDR2 YFSETQ. The ends were cut back, 4 bases at V and 4 bases at J, with 18 bases in the middle. In DNA, the CDR3 is TGCGCCAGCAGCCCCGGACAGTTGGCGCGATACAATGAGCAGTTCTTC. This encodes CASSPGQLARYNEQFF.

This sequence joins TRBV29-1 and TRBJ2-5, with a weak D call TRBD2 (5 bases). The V gene lost 4 bases and the J gene lost 5 bases, with 14 bases spanning the gap. Germline V gene data show CDR1 as SQVTM and CDR2 as ANQGSEA. This CDR3 comprises 13 residues. CDR3 amino acids: CSVAVPGSETQYF. CDR3 DNA sequence: TGCAGCGTTGCGGTGCCGGGATCGGAGACCCAGTACTTC.

This sequence joins TRBV7-9 and TRBJ1-2, with TRBD1 matching over 8 bases. Germline CDR1 reads SEHNR; CDR2 reads FQNEAQ (reference sequence). There are 16 residues in the CDR3. V lost 5 bases, J lost 4 bases, and 12 bases stayed unmatched. CDR3 nucleotide sequence: TGTGCCAGCAGCCCACCGGGACAGGATTTTCTCTATGGCTACACCTTC. This gives the protein CASSPPGQDFLYGYTF.

In its sample, this clonotype was seen a few times. The chain couples TRBV4-3 to TRBJ2-5, with D hard to call. CDR3 length: 14 amino acids. Germline lookup yields CDR1 LGHNA and CDR2 YSLEER. V was trimmed by 4 bases and J by 5 bases, leaving 14 bases between them. The CDR3 bases are TGCGCCAGCAGCCCTCTAAGGTCCCACGAGACCCAGTACTTC. Protein product: CASSPLRSHETQYF.

In its sample, this clonotype was seen a few times. This rearrangement joins TRBV7-2 to TRBJ2-7; D not certain. Germline V CDR1 and CDR2: SGHTA, FQGNSA. With 0 bases removed from V and 4 bases from J, the gap between germline ends came to 13 bases. The CDR3 length is 15 residues. The CDR3 nucleotides read TGTGCCAGCAGCTTAGCTCTCCAGGTTGGGTACGAGCAGTACTTC. Protein product: CASSLALQVGYEQYF.

The gene calls are TRBV12-3 or TRBV12-4 and TRBJ1-2; 7 nucleotides match TRBD1. The junction had 5 bases not matched to a gene; V was cut back by 3 bases and J by 7 bases. This CDR3 is 13 amino acids long. The CDR3 region has the DNA TGTGCCAGCAGTTTCAAGGGGGCGAGTGGCTACACCTTC. This gives the protein CASSFKGASGYTF.

The chain couples TRBV6-5 to TRBJ1-1; 7 nucleotides agree with TRBD1. J gave up 8 bases and V 0 bases, and 3 bases lay outside the gene matches. This CDR3 comprises 13 residues. Germline V gene sequence: CDR1 MNHEY, CDR2 SVGAGI. CDR3: CASSYSGTDEAFF. DNA for the CDR3: TGTGCCAGCAGTTACTCAGGGACAGACGAAGCTTTCTTT.

The chain combines TRBV5-1 with TRBJ2-4; D is uncertain. The germline gives CDR1 SGHRS, CDR2 YFSETQ. The ends were cut back, 6 bases at V and 1 base at J, with 14 bases in the middle. The CDR3 is 15 amino acids. For the CDR3, the DNA is TGCGCCAGCATCAGTCCAGTGGTGGCCAAAAACATTCAGTACTTC. This gives the protein CASISPVVAKNIQYF.